One sample yielded the 20 T cell receptor beta chains listed below, sequenced in a study of blood T cell repertoires in COVID-19. The method was immunoSEQ multiplex PCR; TCRdb's version includes in-frame clones alone and lacks a portion of them. Counted here are about 190,000 clones, roughly nine tenths occurring once; the ten biggest clones make up about 22%. Material for sequencing was peripheral blood. All receptors come from a man between 60 and 75 years old with active or convalescent COVID-19.

The chain joins TRBV5-4 to TRBJ2-1, with D tentatively TRBD1 (7 bases). V was cut by 5 bases and J by 6 bases, with 12 bases left in between. Germline loops: CDR1 SGHNT, CDR2 YYREEE (reference sequence). The CDR3 consists of 13 residues. The CDR3: CASSYQGGNEQFF. CDR3 nucleotides: TGTGCCAGCAGTTACCAGGGGGGCAATGAGCAGTTCTTC. The full variable domain, its missing parts supplied by reference TRBV5-4 and TRBJ2-1, is ETGVTQSPTHLIKTRGQQVTLRCSSQSGHNTVSWYQQALGQGPQFIFQYYREEENGRGNFPPRFSGLQFPNYSSELNVNALELDDSALYLCASSYQGGNEQFFGPGTRLTVL.

The genes are TRBV15 and TRBJ1-6; D possibly corresponds to TRBD1 (6 bases). The CDR3 totals 14 residues. Trimming cost V 0 bases and J 9 bases, with 9 bases left between them. Per the germline V gene, CDR1 is LNHNV and CDR2 is YYDKDF (reference sequence). As DNA, the CDR3 is TGTGCCACCAGCAGAGATCCACAGGGTTCACCCCTCCACTTT. Translated: CATSRDPQGSPLHF. Based on the CDR3 plus reference TRBV15 and TRBJ1-6, the full variable domain is DAMVIQNPRYQVTQFGKPVTLSCSQTLNHNVMYWYQQKSSQAPKLLFHYYDKDFNNEADTPDNFQSRRPNTSFCFLDIRSPGLGDTAMYLCATSRDPQGSPLHFGNGTRLTVT.

The rearrangement uses TRBV5-8 and TRBJ1-1, with 7 bases lining up with TRBD1. CDR1 is SGHTS and CDR2 is YDEGEE in the germline V gene. This CDR3 region has 17 residues. Losses at the gene ends were 4 bases for V and 0 bases for J; bases not matched to a gene: 12. The chain's CDR3 is CASSLGPGGPMNTEAFF. CDR3 coding DNA: TGTGCCAGCAGCCTTGGACCAGGGGGTCCTATGAACACTGAAGCTTTCTTT.

This clone was picked up one time. The chain carries TRBV4-2 and TRBJ2-1, with TRBD2 matching 7 bases. The germline gives CDR1 LGHNA, CDR2 YNFKEQ. V shed 0 bases and J 5 bases; nucleotides not matched to a gene: 13. This CDR3 is 18 amino acids long. CDR3 protein: CASSQELGRRGVHNEQFF. CDR3 DNA: TGTGCCAGCAGCCAAGAATTGGGTCGCCGGGGGGTCCACAATGAGCAGTTCTTC.

This chain joins TRBV2 and TRBJ2-3; 9 bases are shared with TRBD2. There are 15 residues in the CDR3. CDR1 and CDR2 (germline): SNHLY, FYNNEI. Trimming removed 6 bases from V and 2 bases from J; junction bases left unmatched: 6. CDR3 region: CASSAVAGATDTQYF. The CDR3 nucleotides read TGTGCCAGCAGCGCCGTAGCGGGGGCCACAGATACGCAGTATTTT.

This clone was recorded once. The chain has TRBV19 and TRBJ2-2; 8 positions match TRBD1. Germline CDR1 is LNHDA and CDR2 is SQIVND (reference sequence). With V trimmed by 3 bases and J by 6 bases, 12 bases remained unmatched. This CDR3 contains 17 residues. The CDR3 here is CASSIKSLGQGPGELFF. CDR3 coding DNA: TGTGCCAGTAGTATTAAAAGTTTAGGACAGGGACCCGGGGAGCTGTTTTTT.

V is TRBV7-9 and J is TRBJ2-7; TRBD1 matches at 10 bases. This CDR3 spans 15 amino acids. Germline CDR1 reads SEHNR; CDR2 reads FQNEAQ (reference sequence). Trimming removed 5 bases from V and 1 base from J; junction bases left unmatched: 5. The CDR3 coding sequence is TGTGCCAGCAGCCGAGGGGACAGGGGATCCTACGAGCAGTACTTC. Its translation: CASSRGDRGSYEQYF.

J is TRBJ1-3 and V is TRBV9; TRBD1 aligns across 9 bases. Germline values: CDR1 SGDLS, CDR2 YYNGEE. The CDR3 totals 16 residues. J lost 3 bases, V lost 5 bases, and 9 bases had no gene match. In DNA, the CDR3 is TGTGCCAGCAGTGCAACAGGGGGCATAGGTGGAAACACCATATATTTT. Protein sequence: CASSATGGIGGNTIYF.

This rearrangement joins TRBV28 to TRBJ1-2, with D maybe TRBD1 (5 bases). Per the germline V gene, CDR1 is MDHEN and CDR2 is SYDVKM. The CDR3 is 16 amino acids. Deletions cut 6 bases from V and 3 bases from J, with 20 bases between. The chain's CDR3 is CASSSGGRAAYYGYTF. DNA for the CDR3: TGTGCCAGCAGCTCCGGGGGGAGAGCAGCCTACTATGGCTACACCTTC.

V gene TRBV6-5 combines with J gene TRBJ1-5, with 7 bases fitting TRBD1. Losses at the gene ends were 8 bases for V and 6 bases for J; bases not matched to a gene: 13. Germline V gives CDR1 MNHEY, CDR2 SVGAGI. CDR3 length: 15 amino acids. CDR3 coding DNA: TGTGCCAGCTCCTCTCGGACAGGCCTCGGTCAGCCCCAGCATTTT. Protein product: CASSSRTGLGQPQHF.

The rearrangement uses TRBV7-2 and TRBJ2-5, with TRBD1 identical over 7 bases. J lost 4 bases, V lost 1 base, and 3 bases had no gene match. The CDR3 contains 14 residues. Germline values: CDR1 SGHTA, CDR2 FQGNSA. The DNA for the CDR3 is TGTGCCAGCAGCTTAGACACAGGGGCAGAGACCCAGTACTTC. Translation gives CASSLDTGAETQYF.

A single count supports this clone. V gene TRBV2 combines with J gene TRBJ1-5; unclear D gene. Deletions cut 6 bases from V and 4 bases from J, with 10 bases between. Germline CDR1 reads SNHLY; CDR2 reads FYNNEI. This CDR3 spans 13 amino acids. CDR3 nucleotides: TGTGCCAGCAGCGAACGGGGAAATCAGCCCCAGCATTTT. It yields the protein CASSERGNQPQHF.

This chain connects TRBV5-1 to TRBJ2-1; D remains unclear. Per germline, CDR1 SGHRS and CDR2 YFSETQ. The CDR3 totals 15 residues. Trimming stripped 4 bases from V and 0 bases from J, with 11 bases between. CDR3: CASSGTPNSYNEQFF. The CDR3 coding sequence is TGCGCCAGCAGCGGCACGCCAAACTCCTACAATGAGCAGTTCTTC.

The V call is TRBV2, the J call TRBJ1-5, with TRBD1 as a possible D gene (6 bases). The CDR3 sequence is 14 residues long. V lost 1 base and J 5 bases, leaving 9 bases between the germline ends. Germline assignment: CDR1 SNHLY and CDR2 FYNNEI. CDR3 loop: CASSEDRVYQPQHF. The CDR3 DNA reads as TGTGCCAGCAGTGAAGACAGGGTGTATCAGCCCCAGCATTTT. Looking up the rest from reference TRBV2 and TRBJ1-5 gives the full variable domain: EPEVTQTPSHQVTQMGQEVILRCVPISNHLYFYWYRQILGQKVEFLVSFYNNEISEKSEIFDDQFSVERPDGSNFTLKIRSTKLEDSAMYFCASSEDRVYQPQHFGDGTRLSIL.

This clone has just one count. The sample holds other DNA sequences that translate to the same CDR3. The V call is TRBV6-1, the J call TRBJ1-2; D remains unclear. The V and J ends lost 1 base and 4 bases respectively, with 7 bases between them. The CDR3 covers 13 residues. Germline assignment: CDR1 MNHNS and CDR2 SASEGT. CDR3 in amino acids: CASSEVGSYGYTF. In DNA, the CDR3 is TGTGCCAGCAGTGAAGTCGGGTCCTATGGCTACACCTTC.

CDR3 protein: CASSLQGAPLYEQYF. The CDR3 DNA follows: TGCGCCAGCAGCCTACAGGGGGCTCCCCTCTACGAGCAGTACTTC. The V call is TRBV4-1, the J call TRBJ2-7; TRBD1 matches 9 bases. CDR3 length: 15 amino acids. CDR1 MGHRA and CDR2 YSYEKL come from the germline V gene. Trimming took 4 bases from V and 3 from J; bases not matched to a gene: 7.

This sequence joins TRBV29-1 and TRBJ2-1; D may be TRBD1 (5 bases). With 4 bases removed from V and 5 bases from J, the gap between germline ends came to 12 bases. Germline CDR1 and CDR2: SQVTM and ANQGSEA. The CDR3 extends over 13 amino acids. The CDR3 loop reads CSVVPRRDNEQFF. The CDR3 coding sequence is TGCAGCGTTGTCCCCCGCAGGGACAATGAGCAGTTCTTC.

The V call is TRBV19, the J call TRBJ2-2; TRBD1 matches at 9 bases. CDR3 length: 15 residues. J was trimmed by 5 bases and V by 7 bases; bases with no gene match: 8. CDR1 and CDR2 (germline): LNHDA, SQIVND (reference sequence). This CDR3 reads CASTPQGARTGELFF. The CDR3 DNA is TGTGCCAGTACTCCACAGGGGGCGCGGACCGGGGAGCTGTTTTTT.

The V gene is TRBV5-1, the J gene TRBJ2-7; 13 nucleotides align to TRBD2. Trimming removed 3 bases from V and 5 bases from J; junction bases left unmatched: 5. In germline, CDR1 is SGHRS, CDR2 YFSETQ. This CDR3 contains 15 residues. CDR3 in DNA: TGCGCCAGCAGCTCCCCCGGGACTAGCGGGGACGAGCAGTACTTC. It specifies CASSSPGTSGDEQYF.

The V call is TRBV4-1, the J call TRBJ2-5, with a possible D match to TRBD2 (5 bases). Germline CDR1 is MGHRA and CDR2 is YSYEKL. This CDR3 contains 15 residues. Trimming shortened V by 4 bases and J by 1 base, and 13 bases separated the two germline ends. The CDR3 protein is CASSPGGWAQETQYF. In DNA form, the CDR3 reads TGCGCCAGCAGCCCCGGAGGCTGGGCCCAAGAGACCCAGTACTTC.